This TCR beta chain was recorded in a study of T-cell reconstitution after alpha-beta-depleted transplantation in children. As it was prepared, the TCRbeta library received unique molecular identifiers. TCRdb re-called the PCR reads through MiXCR, storing one row per CDR3 protein. The sample carries about 250,000 distinct CDR3 sequences, 24% recorded once. Germline values: CDR1 LGHDT, CDR2 YNNKEL (reference sequence). V lost 3 bases and J lost 1; bases outside the gene matches: 11. The CDR3 sequence is 17 residues long. Sample: PBMCs, mostly from graft donor cells, taken 360 days after TCRalphabeta/CD19-depleted stem cell transplant. The chain is built from TRBV3-1 and TRBJ2-7; 8 bases are a match to TRBD2. The origin of this receptor is a female patient aged 2 to 10 who had a stem cell transplant for congenital amegakaryocytic thrombocytopenia, so the T cells may come from the graft donor. Here the CDR3 reads CASSHTIGLAGSYEQYF. As DNA, the CDR3 is TGTGCCAGCAGCCATACAATCGGACTAGCAGGGTCCTACGAGCAGTACTTC.